The 27 T cell receptor beta chains in this list originate from one sample, sequenced in a study of OX40 agonist ivuxolimab in advanced cancers. Libraries were prepared by immunoSEQ multiplex PCR; TCRdb keeps only in-frame clonotypes and omits some of them. Here the sample spans fewer than 55,000 clones, around 80% being singletons. The material was CD4+ or CD8+ T cells sorted from blood, obtained in a trial of the OX40 agonist ivuxolimab. The receptors come from an adult with an advanced solid tumor such as melanoma, head and neck, liver or kidney cancer.

V gene TRBV5-8 combines with J gene TRBJ2-2, with no clear D. Germline-derived CDR1 and CDR2 are SGHTS and YDEGEE. The CDR3 loop spans 11 amino acids. Trimming shortened V by 2 bases and J by 7 bases, and 3 bases separated the two germline ends. CDR3 coding DNA: TGTGCCAGCAGCTTAATCGGGGAGCTGTTTTTT. This gives the protein CASSLIGELFF.

V and J are TRBV19 and TRBJ1-1; 8 bases are a match to TRBD1. The J segment lost 3 bases and the V segment lost 6 bases, leaving 0 bases of the junction unmatched. This CDR3 is 12 amino acids long. Germline assignment: CDR1 LNHDA and CDR2 SQIVND (reference sequence). The CDR3: CASRGQDTEAFF. DNA of the CDR3: TGTGCCAGTAGGGGACAGGACACTGAAGCTTTCTTT.

The chain recombines TRBV29-1 with TRBJ1-4; 7 bases are a match to TRBD1. CDR1 SQVTM and CDR2 ANQGSEA come from the germline V gene. V shed 7 bases, J shed 5 bases, and the junction held 4 bases outside the gene matches. The CDR3 is made up of 12 amino acids. CDR3 DNA: TGCAGCGGAGGGACAGTGAATGAAAAACTGTTTTTT. It translates to CSGGTVNEKLFF.

The genes are TRBV5-1 and TRBJ2-3, with 12 positions matching TRBD2. V lost 0 bases to trimming and J lost 5 bases; unmatched junction nucleotides: 10. The CDR3 runs to 18 residues. CDR1 and CDR2 (germline): SGHRS, YFSETQ. The chain's CDR3 is CASSLVASGRARGDTQYF. CDR3 coding DNA: TGCGCCAGCAGCTTGGTAGCTAGCGGGAGGGCCAGGGGAGATACGCAGTATTTT.

This clone occurred once. The rearrangement links TRBV6-5 to TRBJ1-1; no clear D gene. Trimming stripped 4 bases from V and 4 bases from J, with 4 bases between. The germline V gene encodes CDR1 MNHEY and CDR2 SVGAGI. The CDR3 consists of 11 residues. The CDR3: CASSLGTEAFF. In nucleotides, the CDR3 is TGTGCCAGCAGTTTGGGCACTGAAGCTTTCTTT.

By share, this clone ranks as medium-sized (0.01 to 0.1%). The genes are TRBV27 and TRBJ1-1, with unresolved D. Trimming took off 5 bases at V and 3 bases at J, with 13 bases between the two ends. Germline V CDR1 and CDR2: MNHEY, SMNVEV (reference sequence). CDR3 length: 14 amino acids. The CDR3 nucleotides are TGTGCCAGCAGTCTGGGATACCTCGACACTGAAGCTTTCTTT. Its protein product is CASSLGYLDTEAFF.

A few counts support this clone. The chain has TRBV5-1 and TRBJ2-2; the D is unclear. Germline-derived CDR1 and CDR2 are SGHRS and YFSETQ. V dropped 0 bases and J dropped 2 bases, with 8 bases sitting between them. CDR3 length equals 15 residues. The CDR3 DNA reads TGCGCCAGCAGCTTGGGGGGATCTAACACCGGGGAGCTGTTTTTT. Translation gives CASSLGGSNTGELFF.

This chain connects TRBV19 to TRBJ2-1; D gene uncertain. The germline V gene encodes CDR1 LNHDA and CDR2 SQIVND (reference sequence). The germline V and J ends were trimmed by 7 bases and 6 bases, with 16 bases remaining between them. This CDR3 is built from 14 residues. In DNA form, the CDR3 reads TGTGCCAGTATTAGTGGCCACAGTTTCAATGAGCAGTTCTTC. As protein: CASISGHSFNEQFF.

The V and J genes are TRBV19 and TRBJ1-5; D uncertain. Trimming removed 1 base from V and 7 bases from J, with 11 bases in between. Germline assignment: CDR1 LNHDA and CDR2 SQIVND (reference sequence). The length of the CDR3 is 14 residues. The CDR3 nucleotides are TGTGCCAGTAGTATAGGGGAGGGTTACCAGCCCCAGCATTTT. This sequence encodes CASSIGEGYQPQHF.

This clone has only one observation. This chain connects TRBV23-1 to TRBJ2-7; D is unclear. TRBV23-1 is identified as an open reading frame with a role that is uncertain. CDR3 length: 15 residues. Trimming left V 1 base short and J 5 bases short, with 15 bases between. The CDR3 region is CASSQFWGFSDEQYF. The DNA for the CDR3 is TGCGCCAGCAGTCAATTCTGGGGTTTCAGCGACGAGCAGTACTTC.

This chain uses TRBV6-5 with TRBJ1-6; D might be TRBD1 (6 bases). The CDR3 is 15 amino acids. Trimming removed 1 base at V and 5 bases at J, with 9 bases between. From germline, CDR1 is MNHEY and CDR2 SVGAGI. CDR3 bases: TGTGCCAGCAGTTACTATACAGGGAATAATTCACCCCTCCACTTT. It yields the protein CASSYYTGNNSPLHF.

The V call is TRBV19, the J call TRBJ2-5; TRBD2 agrees at 11 bases. The CDR3 extends over 16 amino acids. From germline, CDR1 is LNHDA and CDR2 SQIVND (reference sequence). The V and J ends lost 3 bases and 5 bases, in that order; junction bases with no gene match: 8. In nucleotides, the CDR3 is TGTGCCAGTAGTATGGGGACTAGCGGACTAGGGGAGACCCAGTACTTC. Its protein is CASSMGTSGLGETQYF.

The J gene is TRBJ2-5, the V gene TRBV7-2, with a weak D call TRBD1 (6 bases). Trimming left V 8 bases short and J 5 bases short, with 24 bases between. This CDR3 has 16 amino acids. Germline CDR1 SGHTA, CDR2 FQGNSA. The CDR3 region has the DNA TGTGCCAGCCCCCCCCTGGGGGCAGGGGTGGGGGAGACCCAGTACTTC. Amino acid sequence: CASPPLGAGVGETQYF. The complete variable domain, with remaining parts taken from reference TRBV7-2 and TRBJ2-5, reads GAGVSQSPSNKVTEKGKDVELRCDPISGHTALYWYRQSLGQGLEFLIYFQGNSAPDKSGLPSDRFSAERTGGSVSTLTIQRTQQEDSAVYLCASPPLGAGVGETQYFGPGTRLLVL.

The J gene is TRBJ1-1, the V gene TRBV6-5; tentative D call: TRBD1 (6 bases). CDR3 length equals 14 residues. Between the trimmed V and J ends, which lost 5 bases and 6 bases, there was a span of 16 bases. The germline CDR1 and CDR2 sequences are MNHEY and SVGAGI. The CDR3 here is CASSPTWGRSEAFF. The CDR3 nucleotides are TGTGCCAGCAGTCCAACCTGGGGGCGGTCTGAAGCTTTCTTT.

The chain links TRBV5-4 to TRBJ2-5, with D perhaps TRBD2 (6 bases). The DNA end lines up better with TRBJ2-7; the J call may be wrong. Germline lookup yields CDR1 SGHNT and CDR2 YYREEE (reference sequence). The CDR3 is 15 amino acids. CDR3 amino acids: CASSLGGAGNYEQYF. Here the CDR3 DNA reads TGTGCCAGCAGCCTGGGGGGAGCTGGTAACTACGAGCAGTACTTC.

The chain uses TRBV30 and TRBJ2-7; 10 bases are a match to TRBD1. Germline CDR1 and CDR2: GTSNPN and SVGIG (reference sequence). This CDR3 comprises 15 residues. After removal of 2 bases from V and 3 bases from J, the junction contained 7 bases not matched to a gene. CDR3 sequence reads: CAWSRPRTGGYEQYF. The DNA of the CDR3 is TGTGCCTGGAGTCGCCCTCGGACAGGGGGCTACGAGCAGTACTTC. The full variable domain, its missing parts supplied by reference TRBV30 and TRBJ2-7, is SQTIHQWPATLVQPVGSPLSLECTVEGTSNPNLYWYRQAAGRGLQLLFYSVGIGQISSEVPQNLSASRPQDRQFILSSKKLLLSDSGFYLCAWSRPRTGGYEQYFGPGTRLTVT.

The gene calls are TRBV5-4 and TRBJ2-2, with D possibly being TRBD1 or TRBD2 (5 bases each). V was shortened by 4 bases and J by 6 bases, with 13 bases between the two germline ends. The V gene's germline CDR1 is SGHNT and CDR2 YYREEE (reference sequence). This CDR3 is built from 14 residues. The CDR3 protein is CASSPGGDAGELFF. The CDR3 DNA is TGTGCCAGCAGCCCTGGTGGGGACGCCGGGGAGCTGTTTTTT.

The CDR3 nucleotides read TGTGCCAGCTCACCTTCTTTCCAGGGGGACCAAGAGACCCAGTACTTC. Translated: CASSPSFQGDQETQYF. The J gene is TRBJ2-5, the V gene TRBV18; 7 bases are shared with TRBD1. The CDR3 is 16 amino acids. The V gene's germline CDR1 is KGHSH and CDR2 LQKENI. V shed 3 bases and J 0 bases; nucleotides not matched to a gene: 7.

The V gene is TRBV7-8, the J gene TRBJ2-7; TRBD1 agrees at 7 bases. The CDR3 has 15 residues. Losses at the gene ends were 3 bases for V and 2 bases for J; bases not matched to a gene: 7. Germline V lookup: CDR1 SGHVS, CDR2 FQNEAQ. DNA for the CDR3: TGTGCCAGCAGCTTTGGCGGACAGGTCGCCTACGAGCAGTACTTC. It translates to CASSFGGQVAYEQYF.

By proportion, this clone is medium-sized. This rearrangement joins TRBV5-1 to TRBJ1-3; TRBD1 agrees at 7 bases. The germline gives CDR1 SGHRS, CDR2 YFSETQ. With 3 bases clipped from V and 0 bases from J, the junction kept 12 bases outside the gene matches. The CDR3 has 18 amino acids. The CDR3 region has the DNA TGCGCCAGCAGCTCGTACGGGGGTACAGGGGCCTCTGGAAACACCATATATTTT. Translating gives CASSSYGGTGASGNTIYF.

This chain joins TRBV30 and TRBJ2-5; no clear D gene. The J call could be wrong; TRBJ2-7 is a better fit for the DNA end. The CDR3 contains 12 residues. Germline loops: CDR1 GTSNPN, CDR2 SVGIG (reference sequence). CDR3 coding DNA: TGTGCCTGCAAGATGGTCTCCTACGAGCAGTACTTC. This gives the protein CACKMVSYEQYF.

The genes are TRBV5-8 and TRBJ2-5; possibly TRBD2 for D (5 bases). Trimming removed 4 bases at V and 4 bases at J, with 11 bases between. CDR3 size: 13 residues. The germline gives CDR1 SGHTS, CDR2 YDEGEE. The CDR3 DNA reads TGTGCCAGCAGCCAACTAGATACAGAGACCCAGTACTTC. Translation: CASSQLDTETQYF.

V gene TRBV30 combines with J gene TRBJ2-7; the D gene could be TRBD1 or TRBD2 (6 bases each). CDR3 length: 17 amino acids. Trimming shortened V by 6 bases and J by 0 bases, and 24 bases separated the two germline ends. Germline assignment: CDR1 GTSNPN and CDR2 SVGIG (reference sequence). The DNA for the CDR3 is TGTGCCTGTCATAACCCCCGGAGGGGGGCCAGCTCCTACGAGCAGTACTTC. It yields the protein CACHNPRRGASSYEQYF.

This clone came up a few times. The rearrangement joins TRBV11-3 to TRBJ1-5, with 9 bases that match TRBD1. Germline trimming cut 4 bases from V and 4 bases from J; bases unmatched to any gene: 5. Germline values: CDR1 SGHNT, CDR2 YENEEA. The CDR3 covers 15 residues. CDR3 sequence reads: CASSSGTGPNQPQHF. CDR3 sequence (DNA): TGTGCCAGCAGCTCAGGGACAGGGCCTAATCAGCCCCAGCATTTT.

The chain links TRBV7-2 to TRBJ2-3; 8 bases fit TRBD1. Losses at the gene ends were 6 bases for V and 7 bases for J; bases not matched to a gene: 6. CDR3 size: 13 residues. The V gene's germline CDR1 is SGHTA and CDR2 FQGNSA. The CDR3 bases are TGTGCCAGCAGTCGGACAGGGTTAAATACGCAGTATTTT. The encoded protein is CASSRTGLNTQYF.

A few counts support this clone. The rearrangement uses TRBV19 and TRBJ1-2, with D maybe TRBD1 (6 bases). The CDR3 loop spans 13 amino acids. Trimming took off 3 bases at V and 7 bases at J, with 12 bases between the two ends. The germline V gene encodes CDR1 LNHDA and CDR2 SQIVND (reference sequence). The CDR3 loop reads CASSIQGLSGYTF. The CDR3 coding sequence is TGTGCCAGTAGTATCCAGGGGCTCAGTGGCTACACCTTC.

The chain couples TRBV28 to TRBJ2-7; 13 nucleotides match TRBD2. V dropped 5 bases and J dropped 5; count of bases not matched to a gene: 15. The CDR3 is 18 residues long. The germline gives CDR1 MDHEN, CDR2 SYDVKM. The CDR3 DNA sequence: TGTGCCAGCAGTCTGCGACTAGCGGGAGGTGTAAGGGGGAACGAGCAGTACTTC. It translates to CASSLRLAGGVRGNEQYF.